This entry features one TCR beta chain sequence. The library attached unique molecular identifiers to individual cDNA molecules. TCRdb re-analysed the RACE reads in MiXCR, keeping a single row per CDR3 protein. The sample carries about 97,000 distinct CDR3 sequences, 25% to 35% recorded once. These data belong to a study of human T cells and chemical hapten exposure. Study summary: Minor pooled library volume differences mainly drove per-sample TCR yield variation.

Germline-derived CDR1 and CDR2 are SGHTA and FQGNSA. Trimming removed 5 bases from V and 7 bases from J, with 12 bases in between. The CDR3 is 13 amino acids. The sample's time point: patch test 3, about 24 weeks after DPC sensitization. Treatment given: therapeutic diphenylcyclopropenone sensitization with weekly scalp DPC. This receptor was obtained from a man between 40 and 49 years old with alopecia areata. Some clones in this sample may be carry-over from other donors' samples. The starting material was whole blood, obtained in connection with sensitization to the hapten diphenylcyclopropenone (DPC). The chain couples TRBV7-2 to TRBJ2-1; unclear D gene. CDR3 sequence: CASSPAPRNEQFF. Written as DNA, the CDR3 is TGTGCCAGCAGCCCGGCCCCGCGGAATGAGCAGTTCTTC.